A selection of T cell receptor beta chains follows, all from one sample in a study of T cell repertoires in cytomegalovirus infection. A single record per CDR3 protein comes from TCRdb applying MiXCR to the reads. The table includes nearly 700,000 distinct CDR3 sequences, roughly 30% detected once. The antigens of these receptors remain unknown. The starting material was cultured PBMCs, obtained from culture after CMV antigen stimulation. The receptors were gathered from a human donor in good health (CMV status not recorded). Some clones in this sample may be carry-over from other donors' samples. CDR3s include the opening cysteine and the closing phenylalanine or tryptophan. Each record gives: CDR3 protein, CDR3 DNA, J gene, D gene, CDR3 length, clone size, V gene. A D gene is named only where the DNA matches it firmly. Clone size is shown for a subset of rows, as once, few, many or a class of expanded clone.

cdr3_aa: CSARANADTQYF
cdr3_nt: TGCAGTGCTAGAGCTAACGCAGATACGCAGTATTTT
j_call: TRBJ2-3
d_call: NA
cdr3_length: 12
clone_size: NA
v_call: TRBV20-1

cdr3_aa: CASSPQGIPELFF
cdr3_nt: TGTGCCAGCAGTCCCCAGGGTATACCGGAGCTGTTTTTT
j_call: TRBJ2-2
d_call: NA
cdr3_length: 13
clone_size: NA
v_call: TRBV27

cdr3_aa: CASSLRLAGGRRMETQYF
cdr3_nt: TGTGCCAGCAGCTTAAGACTAGCGGGGGGGCGGAGGATGGAGACCCAGTACTTC
j_call: TRBJ2-5
d_call: TRBD2
cdr3_length: 18
clone_size: many
v_call: TRBV7-8

cdr3_aa: CASSFGREKLFF
cdr3_nt: TGTGCCAGCAGTTTTGGCCGGGAAAAACTGTTTTTT
j_call: TRBJ1-4
d_call: NA
cdr3_length: 12
clone_size: NA
v_call: TRBV12-3/TRBV12-4

cdr3_aa: CASSPGLAIGGNEQFF
cdr3_nt: TGTGCCAGCAGCCCAGGACTAGCAATAGGGGGCAATGAGCAGTTCTTC
j_call: TRBJ2-1
d_call: TRBD2
cdr3_length: 16
clone_size: many
v_call: TRBV7-9

cdr3_aa: CASTLYNEQFF
cdr3_nt: TGTGCCAGCACCCTATACAATGAGCAGTTCTTC
j_call: TRBJ2-1
d_call: NA
cdr3_length: 11
clone_size: few
v_call: TRBV27

cdr3_aa: CASSAPARYQETQYF
cdr3_nt: TGTGCCAGTAGTGCACCAGCCCGGTACCAAGAGACCCAGTACTTC
j_call: TRBJ2-5
d_call: NA
cdr3_length: 15
clone_size: NA
v_call: TRBV19

cdr3_aa: CAISLEDRGQMNTEAFF
cdr3_nt: TGTGCCATCAGTCTTGAGGACAGGGGGCAGATGAACACTGAAGCTTTCTTT
j_call: TRBJ1-1
d_call: TRBD1
cdr3_length: 17
clone_size: few
v_call: TRBV10-3

cdr3_aa: CASSLGTSLSYYEQYF
cdr3_nt: TGTGCCAGCAGCTTAGGCACTAGCCTCTCCTACTACGAGCAGTACTTC
j_call: TRBJ2-7
d_call: NA
cdr3_length: 16
clone_size: NA
v_call: TRBV7-2

cdr3_aa: CASSPQGVGNQPQHF
cdr3_nt: TGTGCCAGCAGCCCGCAGGGAGTGGGCAATCAGCCCCAGCATTTT
j_call: TRBJ1-5
d_call: NA
cdr3_length: 15
clone_size: NA
v_call: TRBV7-6

cdr3_aa: CASSYSDRDNYGYTF
cdr3_nt: TGTGCCAGCAGTTACTCCGACAGGGATAACTATGGCTACACCTTC
j_call: TRBJ1-2
d_call: TRBD1
cdr3_length: 15
clone_size: few
v_call: TRBV6-6

cdr3_aa: CASSTPRRGPVYNEQFF
cdr3_nt: TGTGCCAGCAGCACACCCCGTCGGGGCCCCGTCTACAATGAGCAGTTCTTC
j_call: TRBJ2-1
d_call: NA
cdr3_length: 17
clone_size: many
v_call: TRBV7-8

cdr3_aa: CASSAGIRDQPQHF
cdr3_nt: TGTGCCAGCAGTGCAGGTATACGGGATCAGCCCCAGCATTTT
j_call: TRBJ1-5
d_call: NA
cdr3_length: 14
clone_size: few
v_call: TRBV2

cdr3_aa: CASRGAGSYQETQYF
cdr3_nt: TGTGCCAGCAGGGGAGCGGGTTCGTACCAAGAGACCCAGTACTTC
j_call: TRBJ2-5
d_call: NA
cdr3_length: 15
clone_size: NA
v_call: TRBV6-5

cdr3_aa: CASRTANYNEQFF
cdr3_nt: TGTGCCAGTAGGACAGCTAACTACAATGAGCAGTTCTTC
j_call: TRBJ2-1
d_call: NA
cdr3_length: 13
clone_size: NA
v_call: TRBV5-4

cdr3_aa: CASGLLQDETQYF
cdr3_nt: TGTGCTAGTGGTTTGCTACAGGACGAGACCCAGTACTTC
j_call: TRBJ2-5
d_call: NA
cdr3_length: 13
clone_size: NA
v_call: TRBV12-5

cdr3_aa: CSARVGGYEQYF
cdr3_nt: TGCAGTGCTAGAGTGGGGGGGTACGAGCAGTACTTC
j_call: TRBJ2-7
d_call: TRBD2
cdr3_length: 12
clone_size: few
v_call: TRBV20-1

cdr3_aa: CASSVIQGVGEAFF
cdr3_nt: TGTGCCAGCAGTGTAATACAGGGAGTAGGTGAAGCTTTCTTT
j_call: TRBJ1-1
d_call: NA
cdr3_length: 14
clone_size: NA
v_call: TRBV12-3/TRBV12-4

cdr3_aa: CASSFFSDSEQFF
cdr3_nt: TGTGCCAGCAGCTTTTTCTCGGACAGCGAGCAGTTCTTC
j_call: TRBJ2-1
d_call: NA
cdr3_length: 13
clone_size: NA
v_call: TRBV7-6

cdr3_aa: CASKATSGRASEQYF
cdr3_nt: TGTGCCAGCAAGGCCACTAGCGGGAGGGCGAGTGAGCAGTACTTC
j_call: TRBJ2-7
d_call: TRBD2
cdr3_length: 15
clone_size: NA
v_call: TRBV12-3/TRBV12-4

cdr3_aa: CASKTESSSYEQYF
cdr3_nt: TGTGCCAGCAAAACAGAAAGTAGCTCCTACGAGCAGTACTTC
j_call: TRBJ2-7
d_call: NA
cdr3_length: 14
clone_size: NA
v_call: TRBV2

cdr3_aa: CASSKGLAGVVEQFF
cdr3_nt: TGTGCCAGCAGCAAGGGACTAGCGGGAGTGGTTGAGCAGTTCTTC
j_call: TRBJ2-1
d_call: TRBD2
cdr3_length: 15
clone_size: NA
v_call: TRBV7-4

cdr3_aa: CASSGLLHEKLFF
cdr3_nt: TGTGCCAGCAGCGGCCTCCTGCATGAAAAACTGTTTTTT
j_call: TRBJ1-4
d_call: NA
cdr3_length: 13
clone_size: NA
v_call: TRBV7-2

cdr3_aa: CASSYSVGGGADTQYF
cdr3_nt: TGTGCCAGCAGTTACTCGGTGGGGGGCGGCGCAGATACGCAGTATTTT
j_call: TRBJ2-3
d_call: NA
cdr3_length: 16
clone_size: NA
v_call: TRBV6-6

cdr3_aa: CASSPQGMKNSPLHF
cdr3_nt: TGTGCCAGCAGTCCACAGGGTATGAAAAATTCACCCCTCCACTTT
j_call: TRBJ1-6
d_call: NA
cdr3_length: 15
clone_size: few
v_call: TRBV6-1

cdr3_aa: CAINRDGTDTQYF
cdr3_nt: TGTGCCATCAATCGGGACGGCACAGATACGCAGTATTTT
j_call: TRBJ2-3
d_call: NA
cdr3_length: 13
clone_size: NA
v_call: TRBV10-3

cdr3_aa: CASSEQADEQFF
cdr3_nt: TGTGCCAGCAGTGAACAGGCGGATGAGCAGTTCTTC
j_call: TRBJ2-1
d_call: NA
cdr3_length: 12
clone_size: NA
v_call: TRBV2

cdr3_aa: CASSSEGAFVNIQYF
cdr3_nt: TGTGCCAGCAGCTCCGAGGGGGCGTTCGTAAACATTCAGTACTTC
j_call: TRBJ2-4
d_call: TRBD1
cdr3_length: 15
clone_size: many
v_call: TRBV7-2

cdr3_aa: CASSQRGVAGNQPQHF
cdr3_nt: TGCGCCAGCAGCCAGAGGGGGGTAGCGGGCAATCAGCCCCAGCATTTT
j_call: TRBJ1-5
d_call: NA
cdr3_length: 16
clone_size: NA
v_call: TRBV4-1

cdr3_aa: CASRASGTSMSDYEQYF
cdr3_nt: TGTGCCAGCAGAGCCTCCGGGACTAGCATGTCAGACTACGAGCAGTACTTC
j_call: TRBJ2-7
d_call: TRBD2
cdr3_length: 17
clone_size: few
v_call: TRBV7-2

cdr3_aa: CASSFRGLTNTGELFF
cdr3_nt: TGTGCCAGCAGTTTCAGGGGGCTCACTAACACCGGGGAGCTGTTTTTT
j_call: TRBJ2-2
d_call: TRBD1
cdr3_length: 16
clone_size: many
v_call: TRBV7-2

cdr3_aa: CASSLGDGASYNEQFF
cdr3_nt: TGCGCCAGCAGCTTGGGTGACGGAGCTTCCTACAATGAGCAGTTCTTC
j_call: TRBJ2-1
d_call: NA
cdr3_length: 16
clone_size: NA
v_call: TRBV5-1

cdr3_aa: CASSWRPQGDTQYF
cdr3_nt: TGTGCCAGCAGCTGGCGTCCCCAGGGAGATACGCAGTATTTT
j_call: TRBJ2-3
d_call: NA
cdr3_length: 14
clone_size: few
v_call: TRBV7-2

cdr3_aa: CASSIGFAAEQYF
cdr3_nt: TGTGCCAGTAGTATAGGGTTCGCAGCCGAGCAGTACTTC
j_call: TRBJ2-7
d_call: NA
cdr3_length: 13
clone_size: few
v_call: TRBV19

cdr3_aa: CATSGATGANVLTF
cdr3_nt: TGTGCCACCAGTGGGGCAACTGGGGCCAACGTCCTGACTTTC
j_call: TRBJ2-6
d_call: NA
cdr3_length: 14
clone_size: NA
v_call: TRBV24-1

cdr3_aa: CASRSLHRGNTEAFF
cdr3_nt: TGTGCCAGCAGATCCCTTCACAGGGGGAACACTGAAGCTTTCTTT
j_call: TRBJ1-1
d_call: TRBD1
cdr3_length: 15
clone_size: NA
v_call: TRBV6-2/TRBV6-3

cdr3_aa: CASRRSGSVADTQYF
cdr3_nt: TGTGCCAGCAGACGAAGCGGGAGTGTAGCAGATACGCAGTATTTT
j_call: TRBJ2-3
d_call: TRBD2
cdr3_length: 15
clone_size: many
v_call: TRBV7-2

cdr3_aa: CASSSGTPKNEQFF
cdr3_nt: TGTGCCAGCAGTTCGGGGACTCCGAAGAATGAGCAGTTCTTC
j_call: TRBJ2-1
d_call: NA
cdr3_length: 14
clone_size: NA
v_call: TRBV27

cdr3_aa: CSATHPGAATSYEQYF
cdr3_nt: TGCAGTGCCACGCATCCGGGAGCGGCTACATCCTACGAGCAGTACTTC
j_call: TRBJ2-7
d_call: NA
cdr3_length: 16
clone_size: NA
v_call: TRBV20-1

cdr3_aa: CASSTQGGHNEQFF
cdr3_nt: TGTGCCAGTAGTACCCAAGGGGGCCACAATGAGCAGTTCTTC
j_call: TRBJ2-1
d_call: TRBD1
cdr3_length: 14
clone_size: NA
v_call: TRBV19

cdr3_aa: CASNPGSAYNEQFF
cdr3_nt: TGTGCCAGCAACCCGGGAAGCGCATACAATGAGCAGTTCTTC
j_call: TRBJ2-1
d_call: NA
cdr3_length: 14
clone_size: NA
v_call: TRBV7-2